The present T cell receptor (beta chain) was sequenced within a study of early T cells in non-severe SARS-CoV-2 infection. TCRdb reprocessed the 5' RACE reads via MiXCR and lists one record per CDR3 protein. Among some 60,000 distinct CDR3 sequences listed, 10% to 15% were seen once. This clonotype was counted ten times or more. The ends were cut back, 3 bases at V and 9 bases at J, with 10 bases in the middle. This CDR3 region has 12 residues. CDR1 is SGDLS, CDR2 YYNGEE, per germline. Sequenced here: whole blood, sampled at baseline. This sequence joins TRBV9 and TRBJ1-5; D is unclear. The TCR originated in an adult who was a healthcare worker with PCR-confirmed SARS-CoV-2 infection or an uninfected control (not recorded which). As DNA, the CDR3 is TGTGCCAGCAGCGAGAAGGAGGGGCCCCAGCATTTT. The encoded protein is CASSEKEGPQHF.